Sequencing of this T cell receptor beta chain was carried out in a study of T cells in Graves' hyperthyroidism and ophthalmopathy. Patients aged 18 to 65 with hyperthyroidism were newly diagnosed, with duration under 2 months. The study excluded patients with uncontrolled infection, other autoimmune disease, pregnancy or lactation. Germline CDR1 is SGHTA and CDR2 is FQGNSA. The V gene lost 6 bases and the J gene lost 2 bases, with 14 bases spanning the gap. The CDR3 has 14 residues. RNA transcripts served as the template for amplifying TCR beta CDR3 regions. When the TCR CDR3 underwent first-round RT-PCR, the HTBI primer set was used. TCRdb re-called the multiplex PCR reads through MiXCR, storing one row per CDR3 protein. The repertoire has nearly 750,000 distinct CDR3 sequences, 35% of them found once; the top ten carry approximately 31%. This clonotype occurred a few times.

What was sequenced was blood. The rearrangement joins TRBV7-2 to TRBJ2-7, with D perhaps matching TRBD1 (6 bases). The receptor was derived from a woman aged 40-49 years with Graves' hyperthyroidism. In DNA form, the CDR3 reads TGTGCCAGCAGTGACAGGTCGGCGACCTACGAGCAGTACTTC. Its translation is CASSDRSATYEQYF.